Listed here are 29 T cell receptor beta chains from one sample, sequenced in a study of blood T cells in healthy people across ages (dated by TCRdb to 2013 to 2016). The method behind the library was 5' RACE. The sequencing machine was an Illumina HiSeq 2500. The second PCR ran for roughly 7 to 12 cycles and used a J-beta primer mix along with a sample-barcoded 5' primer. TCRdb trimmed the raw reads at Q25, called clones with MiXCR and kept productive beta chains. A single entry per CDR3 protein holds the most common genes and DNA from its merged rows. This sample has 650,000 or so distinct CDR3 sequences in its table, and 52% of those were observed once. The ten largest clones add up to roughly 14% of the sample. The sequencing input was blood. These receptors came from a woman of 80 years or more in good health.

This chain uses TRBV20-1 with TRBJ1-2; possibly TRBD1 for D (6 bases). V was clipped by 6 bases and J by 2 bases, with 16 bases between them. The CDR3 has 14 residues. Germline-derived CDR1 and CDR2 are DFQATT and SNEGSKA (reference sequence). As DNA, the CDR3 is TGCAGTGCCAGTTCTGACAGGTGGAACTATGGCTACACCTTC. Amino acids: CSASSDRWNYGYTF.

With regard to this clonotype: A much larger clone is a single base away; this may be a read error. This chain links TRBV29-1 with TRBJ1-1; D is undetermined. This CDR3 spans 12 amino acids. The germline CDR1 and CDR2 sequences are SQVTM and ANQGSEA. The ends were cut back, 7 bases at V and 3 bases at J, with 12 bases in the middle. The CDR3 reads CSAAAQHTEAFF. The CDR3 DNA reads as TGCAGCGCTGCCGCACAGCACACTGAAGCTTTCTTT.

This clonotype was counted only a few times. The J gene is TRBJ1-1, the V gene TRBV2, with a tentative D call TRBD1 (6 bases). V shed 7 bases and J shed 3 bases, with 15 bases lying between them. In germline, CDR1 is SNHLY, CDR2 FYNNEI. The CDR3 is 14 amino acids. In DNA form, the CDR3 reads TGTGCCAGCAAAGGGGGACCACGGGACACTGAAGCTTTCTTT. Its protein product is CASKGGPRDTEAFF.

The CDR3 DNA reads TGTGCCAGCAGCTTAAGTAGGACTAGCGGTACCGGGGAGCTGTTTTTT. Translation gives CASSLSRTSGTGELFF. V is TRBV7-2 and J is TRBJ2-2; 10 nucleotides align to TRBD2. The length of the CDR3 is 16 residues. The V gene's germline CDR1 is SGHTA and CDR2 FQGNSA. The V and J ends lost 2 bases and 5 bases, in that order; junction bases with no gene match: 5.

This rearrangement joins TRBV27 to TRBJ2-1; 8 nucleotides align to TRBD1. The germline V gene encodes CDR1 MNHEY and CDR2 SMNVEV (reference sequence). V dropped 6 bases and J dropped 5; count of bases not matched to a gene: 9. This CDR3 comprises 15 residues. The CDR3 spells CASRKDRVPHNEQFF. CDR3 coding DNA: TGTGCCAGCAGAAAGGACAGGGTTCCCCACAATGAGCAGTTCTTC.

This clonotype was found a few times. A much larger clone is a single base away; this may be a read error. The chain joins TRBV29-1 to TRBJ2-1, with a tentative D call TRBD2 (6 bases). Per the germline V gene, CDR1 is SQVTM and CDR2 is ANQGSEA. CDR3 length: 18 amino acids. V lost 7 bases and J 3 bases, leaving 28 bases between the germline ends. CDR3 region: CSARGGLPRWGIYNEQFF. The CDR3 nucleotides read TGCAGCGCGCGGGGAGGACTACCACGTTGGGGAATCTACAATGAGCAGTTCTTC.

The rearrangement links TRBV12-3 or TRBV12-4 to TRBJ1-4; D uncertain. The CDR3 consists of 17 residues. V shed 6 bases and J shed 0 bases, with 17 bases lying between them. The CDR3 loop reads CASSSPTVLATNEKLFF. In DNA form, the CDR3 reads TGTGCCAGCAGCTCCCCAACGGTCCTTGCAACTAATGAAAAACTGTTTTTT.

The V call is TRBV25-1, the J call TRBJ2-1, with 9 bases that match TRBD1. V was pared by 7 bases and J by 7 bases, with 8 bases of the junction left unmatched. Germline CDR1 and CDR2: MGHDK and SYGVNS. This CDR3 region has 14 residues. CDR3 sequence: CASTYGTGKNEQFF. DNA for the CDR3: TGTGCCAGCACCTATGGGACAGGGAAAAATGAGCAGTTCTTC.

CDR3 sequence (DNA): TGTGCCAGCAGGAACTCAGCCGGCTACCAAGAGACCCAGTACTTC. This gives the protein CASRNSAGYQETQYF. The chain carries TRBV6-6 and TRBJ2-5, with D unresolved. V dropped 6 bases and J dropped 0 bases, with 14 bases sitting between them. Germline lookup yields CDR1 MNHNY and CDR2 SVGAGI (reference sequence). This CDR3 is built from 15 residues.

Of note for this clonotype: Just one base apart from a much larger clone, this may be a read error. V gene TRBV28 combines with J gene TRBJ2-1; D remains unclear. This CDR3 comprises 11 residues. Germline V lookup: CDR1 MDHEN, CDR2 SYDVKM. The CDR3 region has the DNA TGTGTCAGCCCCCATAACAATGAGCAGTTCTTC. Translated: CVSPHNNEQFF.

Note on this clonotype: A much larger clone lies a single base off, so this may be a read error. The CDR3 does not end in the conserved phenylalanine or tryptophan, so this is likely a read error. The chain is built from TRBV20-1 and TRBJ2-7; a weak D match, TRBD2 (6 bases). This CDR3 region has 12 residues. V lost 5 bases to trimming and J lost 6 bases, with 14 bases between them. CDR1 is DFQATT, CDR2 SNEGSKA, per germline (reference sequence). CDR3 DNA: TGCAGTGCTGGTAGCGGTGGCGTCGAGCAGTACCTC. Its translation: CSAGSGGVEQYL.

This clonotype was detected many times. The CDR3 sequence: CASSADRDYNEQFF. DNA of the CDR3: TGTGCCAGCAGTGCCGACAGGGATTACAATGAGCAGTTCTTC. The chain has TRBV6-2 or TRBV6-3 and TRBJ2-1, with 7 bases that match TRBD1. Trimming cost V 5 bases and J 4 bases; bases outside gene matches: 5. The CDR3 contains 14 residues. Germline loops: CDR1 MNHEY, CDR2 SVGEGT.

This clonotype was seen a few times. The CDR3 region is CASSGQTGSGYTF. The DNA for the CDR3 is TGTGCCAGCAGTGGCCAGACAGGGAGTGGCTACACCTTC. The chain couples TRBV6-1 to TRBJ1-2; 7 bases line up with TRBD1. This CDR3 region has 13 residues. Trimming took 4 bases from V and 7 from J; bases not matched to a gene: 6. Germline V CDR1 and CDR2: MNHNS, SASEGT.

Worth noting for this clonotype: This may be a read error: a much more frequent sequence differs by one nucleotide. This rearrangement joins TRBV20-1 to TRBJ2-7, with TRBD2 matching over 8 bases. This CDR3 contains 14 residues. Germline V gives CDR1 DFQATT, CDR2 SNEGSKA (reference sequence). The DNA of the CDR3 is TGCAGTGGTAGGGAGGTAGCGGGACACTACGGGCAGTACTTC. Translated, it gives CSGREVAGHYGQYF.

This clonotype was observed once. CDR3 in amino acids: CASSFLTTQRNTEAFF. The CDR3 DNA sequence: TGCGCCAGCAGCTTCCTCACAACGCAGAGGAACACTGAAGCTTTCTTT. The rearrangement links TRBV5-1 to TRBJ1-1; D uncertain. CDR3 length equals 16 residues. The V end was cut by 2 bases, the J end by 1 base, with 15 bases between. Germline V gene lookup returns CDR1 SGHRS and CDR2 YFSETQ.

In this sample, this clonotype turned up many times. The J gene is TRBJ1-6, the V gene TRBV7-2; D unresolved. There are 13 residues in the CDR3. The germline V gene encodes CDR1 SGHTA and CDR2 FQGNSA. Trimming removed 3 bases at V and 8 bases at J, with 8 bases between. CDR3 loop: CASSLNRDSPLHF. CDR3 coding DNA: TGTGCCAGCAGCTTGAATCGGGATTCACCCCTCCACTTT. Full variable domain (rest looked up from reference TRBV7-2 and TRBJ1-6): GAGVSQSPSNKVTEKGKDVELRCDPISGHTALYWYRQSLGQGLEFLIYFQGNSAPDKSGLPSDRFSAERTGGSVSTLTIQRTQQEDSAVYLCASSLNRDSPLHFGNGTRLTVT.

The CDR3 DNA is TGTGCCAGCAGCCCTCGAGGTACCCATGGCTACACCTTC. This gives the protein CASSPRGTHGYTF. This chain links TRBV7-6 with TRBJ1-2; D not resolved. Germline values: CDR1 SGHVS, CDR2 FNYEAQ. V was clipped by 5 bases and J by 6 bases, with 13 bases between them. CDR3 length: 13 amino acids.

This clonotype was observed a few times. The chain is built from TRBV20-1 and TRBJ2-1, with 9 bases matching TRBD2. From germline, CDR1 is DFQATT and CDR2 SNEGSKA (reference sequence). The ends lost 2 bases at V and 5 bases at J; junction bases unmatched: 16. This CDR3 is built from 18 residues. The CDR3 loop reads CSARLAAGGFLTNNEQFF. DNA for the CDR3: TGCAGTGCTAGATTGGCGGCGGGAGGGTTCCTGACGAACAATGAGCAGTTCTTC.

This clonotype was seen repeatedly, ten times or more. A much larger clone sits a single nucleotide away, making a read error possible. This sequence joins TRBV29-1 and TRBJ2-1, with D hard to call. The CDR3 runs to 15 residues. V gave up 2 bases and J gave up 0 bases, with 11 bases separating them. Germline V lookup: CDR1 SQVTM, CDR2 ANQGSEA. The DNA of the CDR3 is TGCAGCGTTGAAATTGGGGATAGCTCCTACAATGAGCAGTTCTTC. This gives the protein CSVEIGDSSYNEQFF.

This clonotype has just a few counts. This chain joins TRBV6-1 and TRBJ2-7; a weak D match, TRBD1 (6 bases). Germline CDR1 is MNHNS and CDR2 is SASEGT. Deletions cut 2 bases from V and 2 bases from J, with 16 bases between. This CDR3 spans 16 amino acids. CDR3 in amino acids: CASSELTDREAYEQYF. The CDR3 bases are TGTGCCAGCAGTGAATTGACGGACAGAGAAGCCTACGAGCAGTACTTC.

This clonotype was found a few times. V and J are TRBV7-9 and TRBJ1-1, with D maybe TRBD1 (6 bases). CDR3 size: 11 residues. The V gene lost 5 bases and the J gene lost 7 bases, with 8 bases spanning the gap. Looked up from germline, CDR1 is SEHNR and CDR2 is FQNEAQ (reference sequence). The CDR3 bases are TGTGCCAGCAGCCTGACAGGTGAAGCTTTCTTT. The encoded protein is CASSLTGEAFF. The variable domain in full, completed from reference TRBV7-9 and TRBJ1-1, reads DTGVSQNPRHKITKRGQNVTFRCDPISEHNRLYWYRQTLGQGPEFLTYFQNEAQLEKSRLLSDRFSAERPKGSFSTLEIQRTEQGDSAMYLCASSLTGEAFFGQGTRLTVV.

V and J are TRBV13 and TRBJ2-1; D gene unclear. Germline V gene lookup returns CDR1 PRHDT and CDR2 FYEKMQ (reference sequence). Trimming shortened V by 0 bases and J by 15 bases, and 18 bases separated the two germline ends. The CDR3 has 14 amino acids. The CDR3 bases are TGTGCCAGCAGCTTAGGAGGCTTCTTTACCCCGGGGTTCTTC. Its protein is CASSLGGFFTPGFF.

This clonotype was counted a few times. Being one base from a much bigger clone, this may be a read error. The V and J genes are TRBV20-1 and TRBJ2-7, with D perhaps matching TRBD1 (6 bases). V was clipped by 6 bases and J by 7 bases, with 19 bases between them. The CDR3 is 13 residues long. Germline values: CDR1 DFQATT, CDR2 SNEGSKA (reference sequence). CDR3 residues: CSALLGGKNEQYF. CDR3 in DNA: TGCAGTGCCTTACTAGGGGGAAAGAATGAGCAGTACTTC.

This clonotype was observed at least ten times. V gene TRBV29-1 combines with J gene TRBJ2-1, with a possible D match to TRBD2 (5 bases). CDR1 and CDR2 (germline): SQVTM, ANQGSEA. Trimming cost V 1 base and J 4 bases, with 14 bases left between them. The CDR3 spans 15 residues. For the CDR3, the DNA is TGCAGCGTTGAAGGACTACCTTTGGGGTACAATGAGCAGTTCTTC. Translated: CSVEGLPLGYNEQFF.

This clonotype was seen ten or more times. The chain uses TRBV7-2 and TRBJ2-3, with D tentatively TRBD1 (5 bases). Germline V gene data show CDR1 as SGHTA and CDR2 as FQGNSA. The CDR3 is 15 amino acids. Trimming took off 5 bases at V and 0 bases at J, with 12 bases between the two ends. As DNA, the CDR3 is TGTGCCAGCAGCCCGGGTACAGGTAGCACAGATACGCAGTATTTT. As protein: CASSPGTGSTDTQYF.

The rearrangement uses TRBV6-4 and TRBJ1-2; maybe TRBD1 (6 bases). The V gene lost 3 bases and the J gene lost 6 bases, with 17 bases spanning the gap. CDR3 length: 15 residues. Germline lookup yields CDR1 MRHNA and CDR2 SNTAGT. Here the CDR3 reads CASSESAGRGNGYTF. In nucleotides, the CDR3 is TGTGCCAGCAGTGAATCCGCTGGCAGGGGAAATGGCTACACCTTC.

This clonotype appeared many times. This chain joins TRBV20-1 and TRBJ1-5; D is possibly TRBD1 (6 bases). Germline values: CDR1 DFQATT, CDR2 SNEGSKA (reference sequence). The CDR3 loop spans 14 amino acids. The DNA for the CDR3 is TGCGGGAGAGGTACAGGGTCCAGCAATCAGCCCCAGCATTTT. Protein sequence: CGRGTGSSNQPQHF.

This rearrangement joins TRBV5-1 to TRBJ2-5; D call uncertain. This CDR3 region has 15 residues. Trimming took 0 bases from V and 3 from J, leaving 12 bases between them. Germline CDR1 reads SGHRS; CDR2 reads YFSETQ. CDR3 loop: CASSLVTGPEETQYF. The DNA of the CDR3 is TGCGCCAGCAGCTTGGTTACGGGTCCGGAAGAGACCCAGTACTTC.

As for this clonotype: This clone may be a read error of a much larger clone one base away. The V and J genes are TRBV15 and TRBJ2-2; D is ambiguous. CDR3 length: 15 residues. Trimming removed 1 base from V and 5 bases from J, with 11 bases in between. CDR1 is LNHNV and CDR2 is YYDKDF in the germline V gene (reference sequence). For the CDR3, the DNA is TGTGCCACCAGCAGAGGTAAGGAAGGGACCGGGGAGCTGTTTTTT. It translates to CATSRGKEGTGELFF.